This T cell receptor beta chain was retrieved from a study of cytomegalovirus exposure and HLA in healthy donors. Overall study context: HLA-typed donors contributed some 83 million unique TCRs, which were held in an early data release. Ancestry clustering placed 81% of about 400 genotyped donors in the Caucasian-associated cluster. Study conclusions and caveats: Follow-up analysis found HLA locus-dependent TCR association rates, highest for DRB1 and lowest for HLA-C. Relative to the approximately 700-donor mean, N-insertions were reportedly fewer in an Asian-associated ancestry cluster in a later analysis.

With regard to this clone: Antigen unknown.

CDR3 length: 13 residues. J gave up 5 bases and V 8 bases, and 4 bases lay outside the gene matches. CDR1 is LNHNV, CDR2 YYDKDF, per germline (reference sequence). The PCR was carried out with 60 Vbeta primers and 13 Jbeta primers. The method was immunoSEQ multiplex PCR; TCRdb's version includes in-frame clones alone and lacks a portion of them. The table shows some 140,000 clones, with more than 75% occurring only once. Sequencing was done on a sample of PBMCs. The sequence came from a female donor in good health and CMV-seronegative. The chain couples TRBV15 to TRBJ1-4; the match to TRBD1 covers 8 bases. CDR3: CATGRQGNEKLFF. The CDR3 DNA reads TGTGCCACCGGGAGACAGGGGAATGAAAAACTGTTTTTT.